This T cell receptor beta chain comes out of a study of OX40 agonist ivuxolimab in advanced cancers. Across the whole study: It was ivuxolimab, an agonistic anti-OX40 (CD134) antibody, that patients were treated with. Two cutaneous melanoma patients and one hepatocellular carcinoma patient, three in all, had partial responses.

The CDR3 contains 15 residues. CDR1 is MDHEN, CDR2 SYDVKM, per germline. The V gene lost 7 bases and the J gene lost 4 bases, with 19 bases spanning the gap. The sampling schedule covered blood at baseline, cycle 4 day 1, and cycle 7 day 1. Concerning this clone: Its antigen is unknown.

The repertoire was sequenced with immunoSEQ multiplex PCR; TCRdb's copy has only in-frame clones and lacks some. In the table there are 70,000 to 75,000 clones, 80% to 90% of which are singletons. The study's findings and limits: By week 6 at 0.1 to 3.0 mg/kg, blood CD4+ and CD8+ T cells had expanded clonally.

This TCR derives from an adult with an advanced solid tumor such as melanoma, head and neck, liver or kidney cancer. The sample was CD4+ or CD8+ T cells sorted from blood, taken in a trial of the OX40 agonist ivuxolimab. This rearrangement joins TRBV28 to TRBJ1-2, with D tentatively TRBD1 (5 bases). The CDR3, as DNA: TGTGCCAGCATGCAAAGGGACCGATATTCCTATGGCTACACCTTC. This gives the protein CASMQRDRYSYGYTF.